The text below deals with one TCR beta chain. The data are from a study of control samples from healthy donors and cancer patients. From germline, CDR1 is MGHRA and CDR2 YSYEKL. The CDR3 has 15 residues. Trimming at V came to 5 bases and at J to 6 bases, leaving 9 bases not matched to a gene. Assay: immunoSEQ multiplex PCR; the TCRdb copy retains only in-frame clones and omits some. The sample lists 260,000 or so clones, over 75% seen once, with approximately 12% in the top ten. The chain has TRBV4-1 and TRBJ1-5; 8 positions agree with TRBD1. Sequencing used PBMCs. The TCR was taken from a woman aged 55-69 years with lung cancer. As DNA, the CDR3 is TGCGCCAGCAGCGAGCCAGGGGGCCCGGGTCAGCCCCAGCATTTT. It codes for CASSEPGGPGQPQHF.